What follows describes a single T cell receptor (beta chain). The sample holds a few counts of this clonotype. Its antigen is currently not known. Per-base qualities were not stored, and no clone one base away is much larger. From the germline V gene, CDR1 is MDHEN and CDR2 is SYDVKM. V drops 6 bases and J drops 6 bases, leaving 9 bases in between. The CDR3 contains 12 residues, cysteine and phenylalanine counted. The only DNA kept is the CDR3, 36 bases in frame from the first base. This specimen comes from a study of identical twins (dated by TCRdb to between 2015 and 2016). Concerning the study at large: To test whether fetal clonotypes persist, this study deep-sequenced TCR alpha and beta repertoires from monozygotic twins, from unrelated adults of various ages, and from cord blood. To rule out contamination, the twin experiments were replicated at different times with different library preparation protocols. Results and caveats for the whole study, not just this receptor: Fewer insertions were carried by abundant cord blood beta clonotypes; a weaker similar trend was observed in young adult naive repertoires, while no such trend was observed in memory repertoires. Because the same donors could not be followed over many years, the conclusions depended on cross-sectional statistical analysis. Recombination models systematically underestimated out-of-frame TCR alpha sharing in monozygotic twins but agreed with sharing between unrelated individuals. Zero-insertion analyses could be partly confounded by invariant T cells such as MAIT and iNKT, although diverse VJ usage argued against such confounding for most clonotypes. In beta out-of-frame sequences, excess twin sharing was weaker, because having fewer shared sequences lowered the signal-to-noise ratio. Compared with coincidental sharing between unrelated individuals, out-of-frame TCR alpha sequences shared between twins had an excess of sequences with low generation probability.

All donors were healthy Caucasians. Three unrelated non-twin adults were additionally sequenced: a male aged 18 to 29, a male aged 50 to 60 and a female aged 50 to 60. Miltenyi CD45RO+ enrichment and human naive T-cell isolation kits were used to isolate memory (CD45RO+) and naive T cells from PBMC. Library prep was done by 5' RACE. Sequencing relied on an Illumina HiSeq 2000. Template switching introduced a universal primer binding site; the final cDNA contained a unique molecular identifier, enabling accurate counting of TCR cDNA molecules. First-strand cDNA for TCR alpha and beta chains was synthesized from specific primers in the conserved constant-segment region. Each cDNA library was double barcoded, with a SMART-Mk sample barcode plus Illumina barcodes, to control for contamination. TruSeq adapter sequences along with Illumina sample barcodes were introduced in two successive PCR steps. TCR alpha and beta cDNA libraries were sequenced on the Illumina HiSeq platform with custom primers. The authors' pipeline ran thus. Unique molecular identifiers were extracted from raw reads with MiGEC, and CDR3 positions were determined with MiXCR. Recombination models were inferred per individual with the repgenHMM and IGoR tools using an EM algorithm. The tcR package in R was used for shared clonotype analysis, with sharing normalized by the product of cloneset sizes. Out-of-frame nonproductive sequences were analyzed to study raw recombination free of thymic and clonal selection effects. TCRdb reworked the public reads: Q25 trimming with fastp, MiXCR clone assembly, productive beta chains retained. Rows are unified per CDR3 protein, each entry keeping the most common DNA and genes. It is TCRdb's table, rather than the study itself, that gives the V and J calls and clone size. The sample table lists approximately 690,000 distinct CDR3 sequences, around 6% of them with a count of one. The ten largest account for 1.5% to 2% of the sample.

This sequence uses TRBV28 and TRBJ2-1; the D gene is possibly TRBD1, with 5 bases matching. The material sequenced was naive T cells sorted from blood. In the paper's terms, the cell subset or site label means: cells isolated with a human naive T-cell isolation kit. The TCR sequence derives from a man aged 18-30 years in good health. The nucleotide sequence reads as follows: TGTGCCAGCAGCGACAGATCCAATGAGCAGTTCTTC. This translates into CASSDRSNEQFF. Joined to the reference TRBV28 and TRBJ2-1 proteins, this CDR3 gives the full variable domain: DVKVTQSSRYLVKRTGEKVFLECVQDMDHENMFWYRQDPGLGLRLIYFSYDVKMKEKGDIPEGYSVSREKKERFSLILESASTNQTSMYLCASSDRSNEQFFGPGTRLTVL.